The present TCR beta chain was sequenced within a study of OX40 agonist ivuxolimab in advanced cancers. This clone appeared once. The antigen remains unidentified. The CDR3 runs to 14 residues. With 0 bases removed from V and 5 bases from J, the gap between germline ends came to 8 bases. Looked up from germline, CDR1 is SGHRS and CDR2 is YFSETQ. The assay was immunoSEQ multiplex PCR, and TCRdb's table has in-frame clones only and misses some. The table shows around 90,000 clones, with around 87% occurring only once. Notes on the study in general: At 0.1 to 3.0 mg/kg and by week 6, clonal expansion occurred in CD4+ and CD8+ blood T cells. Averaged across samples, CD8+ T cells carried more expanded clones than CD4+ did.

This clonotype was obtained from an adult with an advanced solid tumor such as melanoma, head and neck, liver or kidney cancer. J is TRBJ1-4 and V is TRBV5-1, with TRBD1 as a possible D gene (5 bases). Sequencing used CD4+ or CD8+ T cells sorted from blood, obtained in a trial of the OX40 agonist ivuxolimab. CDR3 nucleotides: TGCGCCAGCAGCTTGGAGGGGCCAAATGAAAAACTGTTTTTT. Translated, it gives CASSLEGPNEKLFF.